One and the same sample provided the 11 T cell receptor beta chains below, sequenced in a study of blood T cell dynamics during melanoma immunotherapy (dated by TCRdb to the early 2020s). Explained via the paper, the time point label denotes: pre-treatment baseline. Library method: the immunoSEQ multiplex PCR assay. Drawn from immuneACCESS, this table holds only the in-frame rearrangements with V and J called that TCRdb kept. Clones are partly lost; checked studies trace under half to an unresolved V gene and leave the rest unexplained. The sample data list tens of thousands of clones, and roughly nine tenths of these were observed just once. Of the sample, approximately 1% is held by the ten largest clones. The sample consisted of blood, taken from a patient treated with checkpoint blockade. The source is a human donor with melanoma.

The chain joins TRBV27 to TRBJ2-7; the match to TRBD2 covers 9 bases. V lost 6 bases, J lost 5 bases, and 5 bases stayed unmatched. CDR1 is MNHEY, CDR2 SMNVEV, per germline (reference sequence). The CDR3 consists of 13 residues. For the CDR3, the DNA is TGTGCCAGCAGCTTAAGCGGGGGGAACGAGCAGTACTTC. Protein product: CASSLSGGNEQYF.

V gene TRBV7-2 combines with J gene TRBJ2-7; D is ambiguous. Trimming took 5 bases from V and 2 from J, leaving 7 bases between them. Per germline, CDR1 SGHTA and CDR2 FQGNSA. The CDR3 runs to 12 residues. CDR3 amino acids: CASSPRTYEQYF. CDR3 coding DNA: TGTGCCAGCAGCCCTCGTACCTACGAGCAGTACTTC.

The chain employs TRBV7-9 and TRBJ1-2, with 9 bases lining up with TRBD1. CDR3 length equals 13 residues. The trim removed 8 bases at V and 7 bases at J, leaving 8 bases unmatched. Germline loops: CDR1 SEHNR, CDR2 FQNEAQ (reference sequence). The CDR3 loop is CASGDRGMVGYTF. CDR3 coding DNA: TGTGCCAGCGGAGACAGGGGGATGGTTGGCTACACCTTC. The variable domain in full, completed from reference TRBV7-9 and TRBJ1-2, reads DTGVSQNPRHKITKRGQNVTFRCDPISEHNRLYWYRQTLGQGPEFLTYFQNEAQLEKSRLLSDRFSAERPKGSFSTLEIQRTEQGDSAMYLCASGDRGMVGYTFGSGTRLTVV.

A few counts support this clone. The CDR3 nucleotides read TGTGCCAGCACATTAGGGGACGAGCAGTACTTC. The encoded protein is CASTLGDEQYF. The J gene is TRBJ2-7, the V gene TRBV6-6; a weak D match, TRBD1 (5 bases). Germline values: CDR1 MNHNY, CDR2 SVGAGI (reference sequence). V lost 7 bases, J lost 5 bases, and 9 bases lay in between. The CDR3 sequence is 11 residues long.

The chain is built from TRBV29-1 and TRBJ1-5; D uncertain. The CDR3 is 15 amino acids. Germline V gives CDR1 SQVTM, CDR2 ANQGSEA. V was cut by 4 bases and J by 2 bases, with 15 bases left in between. The CDR3 is CSVAEGFLGNQPQHF. The CDR3 DNA reads TGCAGCGTTGCGGAAGGGTTTCTTGGCAATCAGCCCCAGCATTTT.

The rearrangement links TRBV7-8 to TRBJ1-1; 7 bases line up with TRBD1. Unmatched junction bases numbered 4, after V lost 0 bases and J lost 6 bases. Looked up from germline, CDR1 is SGHVS and CDR2 is FQNEAQ. This CDR3 has 14 residues. The CDR3 sequence is CASSLAGQQAEAFF. The CDR3 DNA reads as TGTGCCAGCAGCTTAGCGGGACAGCAAGCTGAAGCTTTCTTT.

The chain joins TRBV5-6 to TRBJ1-2, with D perhaps matching TRBD1 (6 bases). The V end lost 4 bases, the J end lost 4 bases, and 20 bases lay between the germline ends. The CDR3 consists of 16 residues. The germline CDR1 and CDR2 sequences are SGHDT and YYEEEE. This CDR3 is CASSLPHPRGAYGYTF. The CDR3 bases are TGTGCCAGCAGCCTACCGCACCCCAGGGGTGCCTATGGCTACACCTTC.

This chain connects TRBV19 to TRBJ2-7, with 10 bases fitting TRBD2. This CDR3 spans 16 amino acids. CDR1 is LNHDA, CDR2 SQIVND, per germline (reference sequence). The junction had 11 bases not matched to a gene; V was cut back by 5 bases and J by 4 bases. This CDR3 reads CASSLGGAGGIYEQYF. In DNA form, the CDR3 reads TGTGCCAGTAGTCTCGGGGGAGCGGGAGGGATATACGAGCAGTACTTC.

The chain joins TRBV18 to TRBJ2-1; 12 bases map to TRBD2. CDR3 length equals 19 residues. Germline CDR1 and CDR2: KGHSH and LQKENI. V gave up 3 bases and J gave up 6 bases; unmatched junction bases: 15. The CDR3 is CASSPQRTQTSGSSNEQFF. CDR3 nucleotide sequence: TGTGCCAGCTCACCCCAAAGAACGCAGACTAGCGGGAGTTCCAATGAGCAGTTCTTC.

Concerning this clone: One end of the junction varies from germline; a read error may be responsible. The chain links TRBV4-1 to TRBJ1-2; 7 bases map to TRBD1. CDR1 is MGHRA and CDR2 is YSYEKL in the germline V gene. The CDR3 contains 15 residues. In nucleotides, the CDR3 is TGTGCCAGCAGCCCAGGACAGGTAGACCTCTATGGCTACACCTTC. It is translated as CASSPGQVDLYGYTF.

The V and J genes are TRBV2 and TRBJ2-5; 7 bases match TRBD1. The J segment lost 4 bases and the V segment lost 11 bases, leaving 10 bases of the junction unmatched. Germline CDR1 and CDR2: SNHLY and FYNNEI. This CDR3 contains 13 residues. The CDR3 bases are TGTGCCGGGGTCAAGGGGGCTGGAGAGACCCAGTACTTC. Translating gives CAGVKGAGETQYF.